This TCR beta chain was profiled in a study of early T cells in non-severe SARS-CoV-2 infection. Across the whole study: Chains stayed unpaired after sequencing of bulk RNA from unsorted whole blood. Broader study findings: CD4 and private specificities were missed by VDJdb matching, which favored anti-spike CD8 responses.

With 5 bases clipped from V and 3 bases from J, the junction kept 4 bases outside the gene matches. The germline V gene encodes CDR1 DFQATT and CDR2 SNEGSKA (reference sequence). The CDR3 has 13 residues. Molecules of cDNA were individually given unique molecular identifiers that were attached to them. Each CDR3 protein gets one entry after TCRdb re-called the 5' RACE reads with MiXCR. Among roughly 70,000 distinct CDR3 sequences listed, 20% were seen once. This clonotype came up a few times. Antigen: not known. The TCR was taken from an adult who was a healthcare worker with PCR-confirmed SARS-CoV-2 infection or an uninfected control (not recorded which). This material consisted of whole blood, taken at baseline. V usage is TRBV20-1 and J usage is TRBJ2-7; 10 positions match TRBD2. The CDR3 DNA reads TGCAGTGCTTCTAGCGGGGGAAGCTACGAGCAGTACTTC. Translated, it gives CSASSGGSYEQYF.